The 16 T cell receptor beta chains reported below all come from one sample, sequenced in a study of radiotherapy plus CTLA-4 blockade in lung cancer. Measured with immunoSEQ multiplex PCR; TCRdb has only the in-frame clones, and not every one. There are just under 45,000 clones in the sample; approximately 67% occur only once, and 20% to 25% lies in the top ten. The specimen was peripheral blood, collected from a patient treated with radiotherapy plus ipilimumab. The source is a human donor with non-small cell lung cancer who had a partial response to radiotherapy plus ipilimumab.

This clone showed up just once. The chain carries TRBV2 and TRBJ1-5; D ambiguous. CDR1 and CDR2 from the germline V gene are SNHLY and FYNNEI. The V gene lost 2 bases and the J gene lost 0 bases, with 8 bases spanning the gap. The CDR3 is 15 residues long. CDR3 nucleotide sequence: TGTGCCAGCAGTGAATGGAGTCATAGCAATCAGCCCCAGCATTTT. Protein: CASSEWSHSNQPQHF.

V is TRBV14 and J is TRBJ2-1, with 14 bases matching TRBD2. J lost 7 bases, V lost 4 bases, and 3 bases had no gene match. This CDR3 region has 15 residues. Germline V gene lookup returns CDR1 SGHDN and CDR2 FVKESK. The CDR3: CASSLGLAGVNEQFF. CDR3 sequence (DNA): TGTGCCAGCAGCCTGGGACTAGCGGGAGTGAATGAGCAGTTCTTC.

The chain is built from TRBV4-1 and TRBJ1-5, with D tentatively TRBD1 (5 bases). Germline CDR1 and CDR2: MGHRA and YSYEKL. With 3 bases removed from V and 1 base from J, the gap between germline ends came to 10 bases. The CDR3 runs 15 residues. As DNA, the CDR3 is TGCGCCAGCAGCCAGCTCCAGGGCAGCAATCAGCCCCAGCATTTT. Protein: CASSQLQGSNQPQHF.

The CDR3 DNA sequence: TGTGCCAGCCCCCGGGACGGGAGCTACGAGCAGTACTTC. Translation: CASPRDGSYEQYF. This chain connects TRBV6-1 to TRBJ2-7; possible D gene TRBD2, 6 bases. This CDR3 comprises 13 residues. Germline V gene data show CDR1 as MNHNS and CDR2 as SASEGT. Trimming removed 8 bases from V and 3 bases from J, with 14 bases in between.

The J gene is TRBJ1-2, the V gene TRBV15, with 7 bases matching TRBD1. The ends lost 5 bases at V and 7 bases at J; junction bases unmatched: 10. Germline loops: CDR1 LNHNV, CDR2 YYDKDF (reference sequence). This CDR3 is built from 14 residues. The CDR3, as DNA: TGTGCCACCAGCGCCGGGACAGTCAGCGGTGGCTACACCTTC. Residues: CATSAGTVSGGYTF.

The rearrangement links TRBV30 to TRBJ1-4; the match to TRBD1 covers 7 bases. The V gene end was trimmed by 5 bases and the J gene end by 8 bases; junction bases not matched to a gene: 11. This CDR3 is 14 amino acids long. Germline V CDR1 and CDR2: GTSNPN, SVGIG (reference sequence). The CDR3 here is CAWSEGDSGEKLFF. DNA of the CDR3: TGTGCCTGGTCGGAGGGGGACAGTGGGGAAAAACTGTTTTTT.

The chain combines TRBV10-3 with TRBJ1-6, with D perhaps matching TRBD1 (6 bases). The CDR3 covers 16 residues. Germline V gene data show CDR1 as ENHRY and CDR2 as SYGVKD. V lost 4 bases and J lost 10, with 20 bases in between. The DNA of the CDR3 is TGTGCCATCAGTGTCCAGGGGCAAGTGGTAGGGTCACCCCTCCACTTT. This gives the protein CAISVQGQVVGSPLHF.

The chain joins TRBV6-5 to TRBJ1-4; D not resolved. Germline loops: CDR1 MNHEY, CDR2 SVGAGI. The V end lost 9 bases, the J end lost 8 bases, and 10 bases lay between the germline ends. This CDR3 spans 11 amino acids. The CDR3 region is CASYYGEKLFF. DNA for the CDR3: TGTGCCAGTTACTACGGAGAAAAACTGTTTTTT.

This clone was seen only once. CDR3 in DNA: TGTGCCTGGAGTGCAGGCAGTAGGAACTCGCAAGAGACCCAGTACTTC. As protein: CAWSAGSRNSQETQYF. The chain joins TRBV30 to TRBJ2-5; D unresolved. From germline, CDR1 is GTSNPN and CDR2 SVGIG (reference sequence). The V end lost 1 base, the J end lost 2 bases, and 17 bases lay between the germline ends. The CDR3 contains 16 residues.

This chain uses TRBV2 with TRBJ2-5, with a possible D match to TRBD2 (6 bases). In germline, CDR1 is SNHLY, CDR2 FYNNEI. The CDR3 runs 14 residues. Trimming pared 4 bases from V and 7 bases from J, leaving 16 bases between. CDR3 amino acids: CASSVQAAGGTQYF. For the CDR3, the DNA is TGTGCCAGCAGTGTGCAAGCGGCCGGGGGGACCCAGTACTTC. Full variable domain (missing parts from reference TRBV2 and TRBJ2-5): EPEVTQTPSHQVTQMGQEVILRCVPISNHLYFYWYRQILGQKVEFLVSFYNNEISEKSEIFDDQFSVERPDGSNFTLKIRSTKLEDSAMYFCASSVQAAGGTQYFGPGTRLLVL.

The J gene is TRBJ1-1, the V gene TRBV29-1; D is ambiguous. The CDR3 loop spans 14 amino acids. Germline V gene lookup returns CDR1 SQVTM and CDR2 ANQGSEA. Trimming cost V 8 bases and J 3 bases, with 19 bases left between them. The CDR3, as DNA: TGCAGCTATACGCTGAGCACTCTGGACACTGAAGCTTTCTTT. It is translated as CSYTLSTLDTEAFF.

The chain links TRBV9 to TRBJ2-3; 9 bases are shared with TRBD2. From germline, CDR1 is SGDLS and CDR2 YYNGEE. J gave up 4 bases and V 1 base, and 13 bases lay outside the gene matches. The CDR3 runs to 18 residues. The CDR3 here is CASSVTGGGGLNADTQYF. CDR3 sequence (DNA): TGTGCCAGCAGCGTAACGGGCGGGGGGGGACTTAACGCAGATACGCAGTATTTT.

Note on this clone: Other DNA sequences from this sample encode an identical CDR3 as well. The chain employs TRBV7-9 and TRBJ1-1; D is undetermined. V lost 5 bases to trimming and J lost 5 bases, with 9 bases between them. Looked up from germline, CDR1 is SEHNR and CDR2 is FQNEAQ (reference sequence). This CDR3 spans 12 amino acids. In DNA, the CDR3 is TGTGCCAGCAGCCCAGGAGGGACTGAAGCTTTCTTT. Translating gives CASSPGGTEAFF.

As for this clone: At one boundary the junction diverges from the germline segment, which might be a read error. V is TRBV7-7 and J is TRBJ2-5; 7 bases align to TRBD1. The CDR3 sequence is 13 residues long. The germline V gene has CDR1 SSHAT and CDR2 FNYEAQ (reference sequence). Written as DNA, the CDR3 is TGTGCTAGCAGCTTAACGGTACAGGGGAGACAGTACTTC. It encodes CASSLTVQGRQYF. Drawing the rest from reference TRBV7-7 and TRBJ2-5, the complete variable domain is GAGVSQSPRYKVTKRGQDVTLRCDPISSHATLYWYQQALGQGPEFLTYFNYEAQPDKSGLPSDRFSAERPEGSISTLTIQRTEQRDSAMYRCASSLTVQGRQYFGPGTRLLVL.

The chain combines TRBV10-3 with TRBJ1-2; TRBD1 agrees at 11 bases. CDR3 length: 15 amino acids. The V gene end was trimmed by 2 bases and the J gene end by 8 bases; junction bases not matched to a gene: 7. Germline values: CDR1 ENHRY, CDR2 SYGVKD. The CDR3 DNA reads TGTGCCATCAGTGAGGTGGGGACAGGGGGTAGCGGCTACACCTTC. Translated: CAISEVGTGGSGYTF.

The genes are TRBV4-2 and TRBJ1-3; 12 nucleotides align to TRBD1. Germline loops: CDR1 LGHNA, CDR2 YNFKEQ. This CDR3 region has 17 residues. The J segment lost 5 bases and the V segment lost 4 bases, leaving 9 bases of the junction unmatched. Here the CDR3 reads CASSPSPGTGGRNTIYF. The CDR3 region has the DNA TGTGCCAGCAGCCCCAGTCCAGGGACAGGGGGCAGAAACACCATATATTTT.